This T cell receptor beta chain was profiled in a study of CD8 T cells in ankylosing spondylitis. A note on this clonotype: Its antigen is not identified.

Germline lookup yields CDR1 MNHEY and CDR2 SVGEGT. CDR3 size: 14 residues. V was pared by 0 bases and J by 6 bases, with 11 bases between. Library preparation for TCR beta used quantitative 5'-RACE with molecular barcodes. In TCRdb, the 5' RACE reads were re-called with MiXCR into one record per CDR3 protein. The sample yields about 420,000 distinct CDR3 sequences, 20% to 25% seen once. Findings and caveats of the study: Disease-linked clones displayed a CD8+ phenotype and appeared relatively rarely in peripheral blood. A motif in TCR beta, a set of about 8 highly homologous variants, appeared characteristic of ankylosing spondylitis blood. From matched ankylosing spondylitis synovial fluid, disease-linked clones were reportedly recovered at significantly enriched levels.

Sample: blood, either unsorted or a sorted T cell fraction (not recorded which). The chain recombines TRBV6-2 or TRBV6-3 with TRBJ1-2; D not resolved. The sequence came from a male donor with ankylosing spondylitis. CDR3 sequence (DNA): TGTGCCAGCAGTTACTCGCCAGGAGCTGATGGCTACACCTTC. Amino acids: CASSYSPGADGYTF.